This T cell receptor beta chain stems from a study of molecular identifiers for immune sequencing clone quantification. From germline, CDR1 is SGHKS and CDR2 YYEKEE (reference sequence). V dropped 5 bases and J dropped 1; count of bases not matched to a gene: 6. This CDR3 contains 16 residues. With respect to this clonotype: Its antigen remains unidentified.

Based on a CD8+CD4-CCR7+CD45RA+ profile, naive CD8 T cells were sorted. TCRdb re-analysed the PCR reads in MiXCR, keeping a single row per CDR3 protein. The sample has under 600,000 distinct CDR3 sequences, around 23% seen once; the top ten hold approximately 0.8%. Study-wide results and caveats: Clones exceeding 20 RNA copies carried over 97% of effector molecules but under 1% of naive-cell molecules.

Sequencing was performed on naive CD8+ T cells from blood, with Jurkat cell RNA spiked in. Subset given: FACS-sorted CD8+CD4-CCR7+CD45RA+ naive T cells. The clonotype comes from a human donor in good health. Some libraries in this study had Jurkat cell RNA spiked in. The J gene is TRBJ2-6, the V gene TRBV5-5, with 7 bases that match TRBD2. The CDR3 sequence: CASRGGLISGANVLTF. CDR3 bases: TGTGCCAGCAGGGGGGGGTTGATATCTGGGGCCAACGTCCTGACTTTC. The whole variable domain, filled in from reference TRBV5-5 and TRBJ2-6, reads DAGVTQSPTHLIKTRGQQVTLRCSPISGHKSVSWYQQVLGQGPQFIFQYYEKEERGRGNFPDRFSARQFPNYSSELNVNALLLGDSALYLCASRGGLISGANVLTFGAGSRLTVL.